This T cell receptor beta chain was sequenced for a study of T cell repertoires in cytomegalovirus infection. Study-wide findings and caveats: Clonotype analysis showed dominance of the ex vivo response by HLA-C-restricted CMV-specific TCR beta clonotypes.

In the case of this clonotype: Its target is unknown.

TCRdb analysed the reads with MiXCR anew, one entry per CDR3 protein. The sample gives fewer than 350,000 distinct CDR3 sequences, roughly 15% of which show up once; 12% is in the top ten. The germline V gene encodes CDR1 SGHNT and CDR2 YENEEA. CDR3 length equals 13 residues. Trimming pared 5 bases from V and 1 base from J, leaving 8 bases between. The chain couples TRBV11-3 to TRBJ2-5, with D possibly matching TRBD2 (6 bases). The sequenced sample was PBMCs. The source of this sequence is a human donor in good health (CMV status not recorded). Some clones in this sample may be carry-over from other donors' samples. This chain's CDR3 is CASSRTIQETQYF. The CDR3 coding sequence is TGTGCCAGCAGCCGGACTATCCAAGAGACCCAGTACTTC.